The 32 T cell receptor beta chains reported below all come from one sample, sequenced in a study of T cell repertoires in cytomegalovirus infection. Antigens for these TCRs are unknown. TCRdb used MiXCR to reprocess the reads, holding one entry per CDR3 protein. The sample yields under 850,000 distinct CDR3 sequences, roughly 30% seen once. The specimen comprised cultured PBMCs, sampled from culture after CMV antigen stimulation. These receptors all stem from a human donor in good health (CMV status not recorded). Some clones in this sample may be carry-over from other donors' samples.

The chain couples TRBV5-4 to TRBJ2-1; TRBD2 matches at 9 bases. In germline, CDR1 is SGHNT, CDR2 YYREEE (reference sequence). The CDR3 spans 16 residues. With V trimmed by 2 bases and J by 6 bases, 9 bases remained unmatched. CDR3 loop: CASSFYGGRAGNEQFF. In DNA form, the CDR3 reads TGTGCCAGCAGCTTTTACGGCGGGAGGGCCGGCAATGAGCAGTTCTTC. Together with reference TRBV5-4 and TRBJ2-1, the CDR3 gives the full variable domain: ETGVTQSPTHLIKTRGQQVTLRCSSQSGHNTVSWYQQALGQGPQFIFQYYREEENGRGNFPPRFSGLQFPNYSSELNVNALELDDSALYLCASSFYGGRAGNEQFFGPGTRLTVL.

Only a few counts were recorded for this clonotype. The chain links TRBV28 to TRBJ1-1, with D possibly TRBD1 on 5 matching bases. The germline V gene has CDR1 MDHEN and CDR2 SYDVKM. With 4 bases removed from V and 4 bases from J, the gap between germline ends came to 13 bases. The CDR3 is made up of 14 amino acids. The CDR3 protein is CASSSGTWSTEAFF. The CDR3 bases are TGTGCCAGCAGTTCTGGGACGTGGAGCACTGAAGCTTTCTTT.

This clonotype was observed at least ten times. The gene calls are TRBV7-8 and TRBJ1-2; D is uncertain. Trimming took 5 bases from V and 3 from J, leaving 13 bases between them. Germline CDR1 and CDR2: SGHVS and FQNEAQ. The CDR3 covers 14 residues. DNA for the CDR3: TGTGCCAGCAGCCCCCGGCCCGCAGACTATGGCTACACCTTC. This encodes CASSPRPADYGYTF. The complete variable domain, with remaining parts taken from reference TRBV7-8 and TRBJ1-2, reads GAGVSQSPRYKVAKRGQDVALRCDPISGHVSLFWYQQALGQGPEFLTYFQNEAQLDKSGLPSDRFFAERPEGSVSTLKIQRTQQEDSAVYLCASSPRPADYGYTFGSGTRLTVV.

The chain is built from TRBV15 and TRBJ1-1; a possible D gene is TRBD1 (6 bases). The germline V gene encodes CDR1 LNHNV and CDR2 YYDKDF (reference sequence). The CDR3 loop spans 16 amino acids. Trimming left V 1 base short and J 0 bases short, with 12 bases between. DNA of the CDR3: TGTGCCACCAGCAGAGCTGGGGGGGACATGAACACTGAAGCTTTCTTT. Its translation: CATSRAGGDMNTEAFF.

This clonotype was detected ten times or more. The chain is built from TRBV12-3 or TRBV12-4 and TRBJ2-7; tentative D call: TRBD1 (6 bases). The CDR3 totals 13 residues. V was pared by 1 base and J by 4 bases, with 8 bases between. This CDR3 reads CASSLGGGYEQYF. Here the CDR3 DNA reads TGTGCCAGCAGTTTAGGAGGGGGATACGAGCAGTACTTC.

For this clonotype: The junction departs from the called germline gene at one end, perhaps through a read error. V gene TRBV12-3 or TRBV12-4 combines with J gene TRBJ2-3; possibly TRBD2 for D (5 bases). The CDR3 extends over 15 amino acids. CDR3 DNA sequence: TGTGCCAGCAGTCTAGCCCGTTCCACTTCAGATACGCAGTATTTT. This codes for CASSLARSTSDTQYF.

As to this clonotype: A junction boundary mismatches the germline segment, possibly from a read error. The CDR3 region is CASSSPGVLYEQYF. Written as DNA, the CDR3 is TGTGCCAGCAGCTCCCCAGGGGTTCTCTACGAGCAGTACTTC. The rearrangement links TRBV5-3 to TRBJ2-7, with D tentatively TRBD1 (6 bases). TRBV5-3 is treated as an ORF (open reading frame) with a function not yet certain. The CDR3 covers 14 residues.

This clonotype was seen only a few times. The gene calls are TRBV5-1 and TRBJ1-1; possible D gene TRBD1, 6 bases. The CDR3 length is 15 residues. The germline V gene encodes CDR1 SGHRS and CDR2 YFSETQ. V lost 4 bases, J lost 0 bases, and 13 bases lay in between. The CDR3 sequence: CASSQQGNVNTEAFF. In DNA form, the CDR3 reads TGCGCCAGCAGCCAACAGGGAAATGTGAACACTGAAGCTTTCTTT.

The V gene is TRBV2, the J gene TRBJ2-7; unclear D gene. Between the trimmed V and J ends, which lost 10 bases and 2 bases, there was a span of 9 bases. CDR1 is SNHLY, CDR2 FYNNEI, per germline. The CDR3 contains 11 residues. As DNA, the CDR3 is TGTGCCACAGTACGAGCCTACGAGCAGTACTTC. Amino acid sequence: CATVRAYEQYF. Full variable domain (rest looked up from reference TRBV2 and TRBJ2-7): EPEVTQTPSHQVTQMGQEVILRCVPISNHLYFYWYRQILGQKVEFLVSFYNNEISEKSEIFDDQFSVERPDGSNFTLKIRSTKLEDSAMYFCATVRAYEQYFGPGTRLTVT.

This clonotype was observed at least ten times. This chain links TRBV7-6 with TRBJ2-4, with 8 bases that match TRBD1. The CDR3 runs 16 residues. From germline, CDR1 is SGHVS and CDR2 FNYEAQ. With 5 bases clipped from V and 0 bases from J, the junction kept 6 bases outside the gene matches. CDR3 in amino acids: CASSTGQGLAKNIQYF. DNA for the CDR3: TGTGCCAGCAGCACCGGACAGGGTTTAGCCAAAAACATTCAGTACTTC.

This clonotype was counted ten times or more. V gene TRBV7-2 combines with J gene TRBJ1-6, with a weak D call TRBD1 (5 bases). Germline V lookup: CDR1 SGHTA, CDR2 FQGNSA. The germline V and J ends were trimmed by 2 bases and 2 bases, with 7 bases remaining between them. The CDR3 contains 15 residues. The CDR3 region is CASSLRDAYNSPLHF. The DNA for the CDR3 is TGTGCCAGCAGCTTACGGGACGCCTATAATTCACCCCTCCACTTT. Full variable domain (rest looked up from reference TRBV7-2 and TRBJ1-6): GAGVSQSPSNKVTEKGKDVELRCDPISGHTALYWYRQSLGQGLEFLIYFQGNSAPDKSGLPSDRFSAERTGGSVSTLTIQRTQQEDSAVYLCASSLRDAYNSPLHFGNGTRLTVT.

This clonotype was seen a handful of times. This chain uses TRBV6-6 with TRBJ2-1; 12 nucleotides match TRBD2. The CDR3 is 16 residues long. Per the germline V gene, CDR1 is MNHNY and CDR2 is SVGAGI (reference sequence). J lost 10 bases, V lost 6 bases, and 13 bases had no gene match. The CDR3 coding sequence is TGTGCCAGCAGACTCTCCCTAGCGGGGGGGACCTGGGAGCAGTTCTTC. Protein: CASRLSLAGGTWEQFF.

This clonotype was observed at least ten times. The chain couples TRBV7-2 to TRBJ2-7; 7 nucleotides match TRBD2. The CDR3 consists of 18 residues. V trimming: 3 bases; J trimming: 2 bases; junction bases outside the gene matches: 16. Germline V gene data show CDR1 as SGHTA and CDR2 as FQGNSA. The CDR3 region has the DNA TGTGCCAGCAGCTTCAGCGGGAACCAATGGGCGGGGGCCTACGAGCAGTACTTC. It encodes CASSFSGNQWAGAYEQYF.

The V gene is TRBV4-3, the J gene TRBJ2-7; D not resolved. CDR1 and CDR2 (germline): LGHNA, YSLEER. V lost 1 base and J 2 bases, leaving 12 bases between the germline ends. The CDR3 length is 15 residues. The CDR3 here is CASSQAASFAYEQYF. The CDR3 DNA is TGCGCCAGCAGCCAAGCGGCCTCTTTCGCCTACGAGCAGTACTTC.

This clonotype showed up many times. The chain joins TRBV7-2 to TRBJ2-3; D is uncertain. There are 12 residues in the CDR3. Trimming removed 1 base from V and 8 bases from J, with 7 bases in between. Germline CDR1 is SGHTA and CDR2 is FQGNSA. CDR3 protein: CASSLEGGTQYF. The DNA for the CDR3 is TGTGCCAGCAGCTTAGAGGGCGGTACGCAGTATTTT.

This clonotype occurred a few times. The chain joins TRBV19 to TRBJ1-5; the D gene is possibly TRBD1 (5 bases). The V gene lost 4 bases and the J gene lost 1 base, with 8 bases spanning the gap. Germline values: CDR1 LNHDA, CDR2 SQIVND (reference sequence). The CDR3 extends over 14 amino acids. The chain's CDR3 is CASSRDGSNQPQHF. The DNA for the CDR3 is TGTGCCAGTAGTAGGGACGGCAGCAATCAGCCCCAGCATTTT.

V usage is TRBV27 and J usage is TRBJ2-2, with a tentative D call TRBD2 (6 bases). This CDR3 is 14 amino acids long. The V and J ends lost 2 bases and 7 bases respectively, with 11 bases between them. The germline V gene encodes CDR1 MNHEY and CDR2 SMNVEV (reference sequence). The CDR3 bases are TGTGCCAGCAGTTTACGGGGGAATAACGGGGAGCTGTTTTTT. It codes for CASSLRGNNGELFF.

This clonotype was seen repeatedly, ten times or more. The rearrangement joins TRBV7-8 to TRBJ2-1; tentatively, D is TRBD2 (6 bases). The CDR3 has 16 residues. From germline, CDR1 is SGHVS and CDR2 FQNEAQ. V lost 4 bases and J lost 0, with 13 bases in between. Here the CDR3 reads CASSSERVSSYNEQFF. The CDR3 DNA reads TGTGCCAGCAGCTCCGAGCGGGTTAGCTCCTACAATGAGCAGTTCTTC.

This chain links TRBV3-1 with TRBJ2-1; no clear D. The ends were cut back, 4 bases at V and 10 bases at J, with 14 bases in the middle. The CDR3 has 13 amino acids. Germline V CDR1 and CDR2: LGHDT, YNNKEL (reference sequence). CDR3 region: CASSPNRFKEQFF. DNA of the CDR3: TGTGCCAGCAGCCCCAACCGTTTCAAGGAGCAGTTCTTC.

This chain uses TRBV6-6 with TRBJ1-1; the match to TRBD1 covers 8 bases. The V segment lost 5 bases and the J segment 5 bases; nucleotides outside the gene matches: 7. CDR3 length equals 14 residues. CDR1 MNHNY and CDR2 SVGAGI come from the germline V gene (reference sequence). The CDR3 sequence: CASSPGQGRTEAFF. The CDR3 DNA is TGTGCCAGCAGTCCCGGACAGGGAAGAACTGAAGCTTTCTTT.

This chain uses TRBV7-9 with TRBJ2-5, with 10 nucleotides matching TRBD2. The CDR3 spans 14 residues. The germline gives CDR1 SEHNR, CDR2 FQNEAQ (reference sequence). J lost 4 bases, V lost 6 bases, and 5 bases had no gene match. In DNA form, the CDR3 reads TGTGCCAGCAGGTCACTAGCGGGGCGAGAGACCCAGTACTTC. Amino acid sequence: CASRSLAGRETQYF.

The rearrangement uses TRBV20-1 and TRBJ2-7, with D possibly matching TRBD1 (5 bases). CDR3 length equals 13 residues. Trimming cost V 2 bases and J 3 bases, with 11 bases left between them. CDR1 and CDR2 from the germline V gene are DFQATT and SNEGSKA (reference sequence). This CDR3 is CSARRQGYYEQYF. In nucleotides, the CDR3 is TGCAGTGCTAGAAGGCAGGGCTACTACGAGCAGTACTTC.

V is TRBV7-9 and J is TRBJ1-2; D not certain. Germline V gives CDR1 SEHNR, CDR2 FQNEAQ (reference sequence). Trimming left V 7 bases short and J 5 bases short, with 14 bases between. This CDR3 has 13 amino acids. The CDR3 DNA follows: TGTGCCAGCAAAGGGAAAGGGAATTATGGCTACACCTTC. This encodes CASKGKGNYGYTF.

This clonotype was seen ten or more times. The chain has TRBV7-2 and TRBJ2-5, with D unclear. The ends were cut back, 2 bases at V and 5 bases at J, with 12 bases in the middle. The CDR3 spans 14 residues. CDR1 is SGHTA and CDR2 is FQGNSA in the germline V gene. CDR3 bases: TGTGCCAGCAGCTTAAGCTTTCTTGTGGAGACCCAGTACTTC. Translating gives CASSLSFLVETQYF.

The rearrangement links TRBV14 to TRBJ2-3; D is ambiguous. Trimming pared 7 bases from V and 2 bases from J, leaving 10 bases between. CDR1 and CDR2 from the germline V gene are SGHDN and FVKESK. This CDR3 region has 13 residues. The CDR3 protein is CASTVALTDTQYF. CDR3 sequence (DNA): TGTGCCAGCACTGTGGCTCTCACAGATACGCAGTATTTT.

Notes on this clonotype: The junction departs from the called germline gene at one end, perhaps through a read error. This chain links TRBV10-3 with TRBJ2-7; a possible D gene is TRBD1 (7 bases). From germline, CDR1 is ENHRY and CDR2 SYGVKD. The CDR3 sequence is 14 residues long. The CDR3, as DNA: TGTGCCAACAGTGAGGGGGGACAGTCTTACGAGCAGTACTTC. Amino acid sequence: CANSEGGQSYEQYF.

There are a few counts of this clonotype. The chain uses TRBV2 and TRBJ2-3, with 11 bases lining up with TRBD2. V lost 6 bases, J lost 3 bases, and 11 bases stayed unmatched. The CDR3 is made up of 17 amino acids. In germline, CDR1 is SNHLY, CDR2 FYNNEI. The CDR3 bases are TGTGCCAGCAGGGGGGCTCTAGCGGGAGGACAAACAGATACGCAGTATTTT. Protein sequence: CASRGALAGGQTDTQYF. The variable domain in full, with the rest retrieved from reference TRBV2 and TRBJ2-3, is EPEVTQTPSHQVTQMGQEVILRCVPISNHLYFYWYRQILGQKVEFLVSFYNNEISEKSEIFDDQFSVERPDGSNFTLKIRSTKLEDSAMYFCASRGALAGGQTDTQYFGPGTRLTVL.

This sequence joins TRBV10-3 and TRBJ2-7; no clear D. CDR3 size: 12 residues. CDR1 is ENHRY and CDR2 is SYGVKD in the germline V gene. V lost 6 bases, J lost 0 bases, and 6 bases lay in between. CDR3 in amino acids: CAIRDPSYEQYF. CDR3 DNA sequence: TGTGCCATCAGGGACCCCTCCTACGAGCAGTACTTC.

This clonotype was detected ten times or more. V is TRBV7-2 and J is TRBJ2-7, with TRBD1 matching 7 bases. Trimming removed 5 bases from V and 3 bases from J; junction bases left unmatched: 4. Germline-derived CDR1 and CDR2 are SGHTA and FQGNSA. The CDR3 length is 13 residues. In DNA form, the CDR3 reads TGTGCCAGCAGCCCCAGACAGGGCTACGAGCAGTACTTC. Translated, it gives CASSPRQGYEQYF.

This clonotype was observed a few times. The chain recombines TRBV7-2 with TRBJ2-3; a possible D gene is TRBD2 (6 bases). Germline CDR1 and CDR2: SGHTA and FQGNSA. This CDR3 has 15 residues. V was trimmed by 7 bases and J by 4 bases, leaving 18 bases between them. The CDR3 is CASIRTAGLPDTQYF. The CDR3 nucleotides read TGTGCCAGCATCCGTACGGCGGGACTTCCAGATACGCAGTATTTT.

As DNA, the CDR3 is TGTGCCAGCAGCCCTTGGGCCGAGGGAAACACCATATATTTT. It translates to CASSPWAEGNTIYF. The chain employs TRBV7-6 and TRBJ1-3; D unclear. The CDR3 totals 14 residues. V gave up 5 bases and J gave up 4 bases, with 12 bases separating them. The germline V gene has CDR1 SGHVS and CDR2 FNYEAQ. Supplemented by reference TRBV7-6 and TRBJ1-3, the full variable domain reads GAGVSQSPRYKVTKRGQDVALRCDPISGHVSLYWYRQALGQGPEFLTYFNYEAQQDKSGLPNDRFSAERPEGSISTLTIQRTEQRDSAMYRCASSPWAEGNTIYFGEGSWLTVV.

The V call is TRBV7-2, the J call TRBJ2-3; 13 nucleotides align to TRBD2. J lost 0 bases, V lost 3 bases, and 6 bases had no gene match. CDR3 length: 18 residues. CDR1 SGHTA and CDR2 FQGNSA come from the germline V gene. CDR3 DNA: TGTGCCAGCAGCTTCGGACTAGCGGGAGAACGGAGCACAGATACGCAGTATTTT. Its translation is CASSFGLAGERSTDTQYF.